This T cell receptor beta chain was observed in a study of identical twins. This CDR3 contains 14 residues. Trimming left V 8 bases short and J 2 bases short, with 14 bases between. In germline, CDR1 is MNHEY, CDR2 SMNVEV (reference sequence). This clonotype was observed a handful of times. With template switching, a universal primer site was added, and the cDNA carried unique molecular identifiers. TCRdb passed the 5' RACE reads through MiXCR, listing each CDR3 protein once. This sample has approximately 690,000 distinct CDR3 sequences; 6.1% occur once, and the top ten carry around 1.7%. Sequencing input: naive T cells sorted from blood. This TCR was sampled from a man between 18 and 35 years old in good health. The V call is TRBV27, the J call TRBJ2-3; tentatively, D is TRBD1 (5 bases). Here the CDR3 DNA reads TGTGCCAGCCAACCGGTCAGGGCCACAGATACGCAGTATTTT. Translating it yields CASQPVRATDTQYF.